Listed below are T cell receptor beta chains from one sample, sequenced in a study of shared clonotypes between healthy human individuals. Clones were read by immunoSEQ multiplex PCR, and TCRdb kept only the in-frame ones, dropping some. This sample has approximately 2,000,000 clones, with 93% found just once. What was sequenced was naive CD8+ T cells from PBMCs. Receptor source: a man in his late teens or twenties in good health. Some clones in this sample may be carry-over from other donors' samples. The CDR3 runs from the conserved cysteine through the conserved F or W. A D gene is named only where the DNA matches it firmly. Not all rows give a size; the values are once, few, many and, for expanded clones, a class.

CDR3 DNA: TGTGCCAGCTCGCGGGACAGGGGGTCCACTGAAGCTTTCTTT; CDR3 protein: CASSRDRGSTEAFF; V gene: TRBV28; J gene: TRBJ1-1; clone size: -; D gene: TRBD1
CDR3 DNA: TGCGCCAGCAGCCAAGCTCCAGATACGCAGTATTTT; CDR3 protein: CASSQAPDTQYF; V gene: TRBV4-1; J gene: TRBJ2-3; clone size: -; D gene: -
CDR3 DNA: TGTGCCAGCGGGATCCCCCAGTCCCCCCCACTGGACAGCCTGTTCTCTGGAAACACCATATATTTT; CDR3 protein: CASGIPQSPPLDSLFSGNTIYF; V gene: TRBV9; J gene: TRBJ1-3; clone size: -; D gene: -
CDR3 DNA: TGTGCCAGCAGGTCGCCAACCTACGAGCAGTACTTC; CDR3 protein: CASRSPTYEQYF; V gene: TRBV27; J gene: TRBJ2-7; clone size: -; D gene: -
CDR3 DNA: TGTGCACACCGCGGGGCGAACACTGAAGCTTTCTTT; CDR3 protein: CAHRGANTEAFF; V gene: TRBV10-3; J gene: TRBJ1-1; clone size: -; D gene: -
CDR3 DNA: TGCAGCGTTGAAGAGTCGTACTACGAGCAGTACTTC; CDR3 protein: CSVEESYYEQYF; V gene: TRBV29-1; J gene: TRBJ2-7; clone size: -; D gene: -
CDR3 DNA: TGTGCCAGCAGCAGGACTAGCGGGAGGGGGAGCACAGATACGCAGTATTTT; CDR3 protein: CASSRTSGRGSTDTQYF; V gene: TRBV11-2; J gene: TRBJ2-3; clone size: -; D gene: TRBD2
CDR3 DNA: TGTGCCAGCAGCGTTCACAGAGGACAGGGAGGGATTACAGATACGCAGTATTTT; CDR3 protein: CASSVHRGQGGITDTQYF; V gene: TRBV28; J gene: TRBJ2-3; clone size: -; D gene: -
CDR3 DNA: TGTGCCATCAGTCCGGGACAGGGCGCCTACGAGCAGTACTTC; CDR3 protein: CAISPGQGAYEQYF; V gene: TRBV10-3; J gene: TRBJ2-7; clone size: once; D gene: TRBD1
CDR3 DNA: TGTGCCAGCTCACCCTCACGGGGCCTAAAGGCTGGCTACACCTTC; CDR3 protein: CASSPSRGLKAGYTF; V gene: TRBV18; J gene: TRBJ1-2; clone size: -; D gene: -
CDR3 DNA: TGTGCCAGCAGTTTATTGTCGGGCGCGACGGCCCAGTACTTC; CDR3 protein: CASSLLSGATAQYF; V gene: TRBV27; J gene: TRBJ2-5; clone size: -; D gene: -
CDR3 DNA: TGTGCCAGCAACACCCGCGAAGCAGACTATGGCTACACCTTC; CDR3 protein: CASNTREADYGYTF; V gene: TRBV6-6; J gene: TRBJ1-2; clone size: -; D gene: -
CDR3 DNA: TGTGCTTCGGGGATGGTTGATGGCTACACCTTC; CDR3 protein: CASGMVDGYTF; V gene: TRBV9; J gene: TRBJ1-2; clone size: -; D gene: -
CDR3 DNA: TGTGCCAGCAGTTTGTGGACGAGGAACACTGAAGCTTTCTTT; CDR3 protein: CASSLWTRNTEAFF; V gene: TRBV28; J gene: TRBJ1-1; clone size: -; D gene: -
CDR3 DNA: TGCGCCAGCAGCTACGGACAGGCTAACACCGGGGAGCTGTTTTTT; CDR3 protein: CASSYGQANTGELFF; V gene: TRBV4-3; J gene: TRBJ2-2; clone size: -; D gene: TRBD1
CDR3 DNA: TGTGCCAGCAGCTTGGCCCTAAACAATGAGCAGTTCTTC; CDR3 protein: CASSLALNNEQFF; V gene: TRBV7-9; J gene: TRBJ2-1; clone size: few; D gene: -
CDR3 DNA: TGTGCCAGCAGCCCCCTCCCGAGCGACAGTTTGCATGAAAAACTGTTTTTT; CDR3 protein: CASSPLPSDSLHEKLFF; V gene: TRBV11-2; J gene: TRBJ1-4; clone size: -; D gene: -
CDR3 DNA: TGTGCCAGCAGCCAAGACAAGCCGGTGGGGGTATTTCTAGAGACCCAGTACTTC; CDR3 protein: CASSQDKPVGVFLETQYF; V gene: TRBV5-6; J gene: TRBJ2-5; clone size: -; D gene: -
CDR3 DNA: TGCGCCAGCAGCCGCCAATCGGGAGGACGGGATGAGCAGTTCTTC; CDR3 protein: CASSRQSGGRDEQFF; V gene: TRBV4-1; J gene: TRBJ2-1; clone size: once; D gene: TRBD2
CDR3 DNA: TGTGCCAGCAGTCCACTAGCGGGAACCACAGATACGCAGTATTTT; CDR3 protein: CASSPLAGTTDTQYF; V gene: TRBV28; J gene: TRBJ2-3; clone size: once; D gene: TRBD2
CDR3 DNA: TGCAGCGTTGTCGGGGCGGCTTTTTCCCGCTACAATGAGCAGTTCTTC; CDR3 protein: CSVVGAAFSRYNEQFF; V gene: TRBV29-1; J gene: TRBJ2-1; clone size: -; D gene: -
CDR3 DNA: TGTGCCAGCAGCCGCGGGACCGCTCGTGAGTTCTTC; CDR3 protein: CASSRGTAREFF; V gene: TRBV7-9; J gene: TRBJ2-1; clone size: -; D gene: -
CDR3 DNA: TGTGCCAGGGGAGTGCGGGGGCGCGAGCAGTACTTC; CDR3 protein: CARGVRGREQYF; V gene: TRBV2; J gene: TRBJ2-7; clone size: -; D gene: -
CDR3 DNA: TGCAGCGTCGGACGGAGTAGGGTGGACTCTGGGGCCAACGTCCTGACTTTC; CDR3 protein: CSVGRSRVDSGANVLTF; V gene: TRBV29-1; J gene: TRBJ2-6; clone size: once; D gene: -
CDR3 DNA: TGCGCCAGCAGTGAGACGGTAATGGCAGGGGGATCCACTGAAGCTTTCTTT; CDR3 protein: CASSETVMAGGSTEAFF; V gene: TRBV10-1; J gene: TRBJ1-1; clone size: -; D gene: TRBD1
CDR3 DNA: TGTGCCAGCAGCTCGGGTGGTGAGTTCCGTGACAATGAGCAGTTCTTC; CDR3 protein: CASSSGGEFRDNEQFF; V gene: TRBV7-8; J gene: TRBJ2-1; clone size: once; D gene: -
CDR3 DNA: TGTGCCAGCAGTTGGGCCAGCTCCTACGAGCAGTACTTC; CDR3 protein: CASSWASSYEQYF; V gene: TRBV6-5; J gene: TRBJ2-7; clone size: -; D gene: -
CDR3 DNA: TGTGCCAGCAGCCCTCGGACTAGCGGGAATGAGCAGTTCTTC; CDR3 protein: CASSPRTSGNEQFF; V gene: TRBV7-7; J gene: TRBJ2-1; clone size: -; D gene: TRBD2
CDR3 DNA: TGTGCCAGCAGCTTATACGACGGGGCCAATGAGCAGTTCTTC; CDR3 protein: CASSLYDGANEQFF; V gene: TRBV7-8; J gene: TRBJ2-1; clone size: -; D gene: -
CDR3 DNA: TGTGCCAGCAGTTTACACGGACCCTACCACACTGAAGCTTTCTTT; CDR3 protein: CASSLHGPYHTEAFF; V gene: TRBV28; J gene: TRBJ1-1; clone size: once; D gene: -
CDR3 DNA: TGTGCCAGTACGCCGGTGAACACCGGGGAGCTGTTTTTT; CDR3 protein: CASTPVNTGELFF; V gene: TRBV19; J gene: TRBJ2-2; clone size: -; D gene: -
CDR3 DNA: TGTGCCAGCAGTTACTTGGCAGCTAGCACAGATACGCAGTATTTT; CDR3 protein: CASSYLAASTDTQYF; V gene: TRBV6-5; J gene: TRBJ2-3; clone size: -; D gene: -
CDR3 DNA: TGCGCCAGCAGCCAAAAATACGGGGGACCCCAGGCAGACGGGCGGGCCAAAAACATTCAGTACTTC; CDR3 protein: CASSQKYGGPQADGRAKNIQYF; V gene: TRBV4-3; J gene: TRBJ2-4; clone size: -; D gene: -
CDR3 DNA: TGTGCCAGCAGCCCCCCGGCGGGAGGGAACACCGGGGAGCTGTTTTTT; CDR3 protein: CASSPPAGGNTGELFF; V gene: TRBV7-9; J gene: TRBJ2-2; clone size: -; D gene: TRBD2
CDR3 DNA: TGTGCCAGCACCTTCCTTCCGGGAAACACTGAAGCTTTCTTT; CDR3 protein: CASTFLPGNTEAFF; V gene: TRBV6-5; J gene: TRBJ1-1; clone size: -; D gene: -
CDR3 DNA: TGTGCCAGCACCACCCACACAGGGGCCCACCAGCCCCAGCATTTT; CDR3 protein: CASTTHTGAHQPQHF; V gene: TRBV28; J gene: TRBJ1-5; clone size: -; D gene: TRBD1
CDR3 DNA: TGTGCCAGCAGCTTTCCCGGAGGGGTGAGCGGCGGCTACACCTTC; CDR3 protein: CASSFPGGVSGGYTF; V gene: TRBV7-9; J gene: TRBJ1-2; clone size: -; D gene: -
CDR3 DNA: TGCAGCGTTGAAGGACAGGGGGCCTTGGGCTACACCTTC; CDR3 protein: CSVEGQGALGYTF; V gene: TRBV29-1; J gene: TRBJ1-2; clone size: few; D gene: TRBD1
CDR3 DNA: TGTGCCAGCAGTCCAGACAGGGGGGCCTACGAGCAGTACTTC; CDR3 protein: CASSPDRGAYEQYF; V gene: TRBV27; J gene: TRBJ2-7; clone size: -; D gene: TRBD1
CDR3 DNA: TGTGCCAGCATCGGAAGGGAGGGGATAAACTATGGCTACACCTTC; CDR3 protein: CASIGREGINYGYTF; V gene: TRBV7-8; J gene: TRBJ1-2; clone size: -; D gene: -
CDR3 DNA: TGTGCCAGCAGCTTAGTCCTAGCTGGACCGGAGGAGACCCAGTACTTC; CDR3 protein: CASSLVLAGPEETQYF; V gene: TRBV7-9; J gene: TRBJ2-5; clone size: -; D gene: -
CDR3 DNA: TGTGCCAGCAGTCCCATGGGTACCGGGGAGCTGTTTTTT; CDR3 protein: CASSPMGTGELFF; V gene: TRBV27; J gene: TRBJ2-2; clone size: -; D gene: -
CDR3 DNA: TGTGCCAGCAGCCCGACAGGGTCGGCAACTGAAGCTTTCTTT; CDR3 protein: CASSPTGSATEAFF; V gene: TRBV7-3; J gene: TRBJ1-1; clone size: once; D gene: TRBD1
CDR3 DNA: TGTGCCAGTGCAGGGGGCGGCAATGGCTACACCTTC; CDR3 protein: CASAGGGNGYTF; V gene: TRBV27; J gene: TRBJ1-2; clone size: -; D gene: TRBD1
CDR3 DNA: TGTGCCAGCAGCTTAGCGCCGGGGAGCAATCAGCCCCAGCATTTT; CDR3 protein: CASSLAPGSNQPQHF; V gene: TRBV7-8; J gene: TRBJ1-5; clone size: -; D gene: -
CDR3 DNA: TGTGCCAGCAGTGATTTAGCGGGAGTAGTCTACGAGCAGTACTTC; CDR3 protein: CASSDLAGVVYEQYF; V gene: TRBV25-1; J gene: TRBJ2-7; clone size: once; D gene: TRBD2
CDR3 DNA: TGTGCCAGTAGTATAGGCCAGATCACTGAAGCTTTCTTT; CDR3 protein: CASSIGQITEAFF; V gene: TRBV19; J gene: TRBJ1-1; clone size: -; D gene: -
CDR3 DNA: TGTGCCAGTGGGGGGACAGCGAACACTGAAGCTTTCTTT; CDR3 protein: CASGGTANTEAFF; V gene: TRBV19; J gene: TRBJ1-1; clone size: -; D gene: TRBD1